Listed here are 17 T cell receptor beta chains from one sample, sequenced in a study of T cell repertoires in cytomegalovirus infection. A single record per CDR3 protein comes from TCRdb applying MiXCR to the reads. The sample consists of 310,000 or so distinct CDR3 sequences, roughly 24% of them appearing once. The sequenced material came from PBMCs. These receptors were obtained from a human donor in good health (CMV status not recorded). Some clones in this sample may be carry-over from other donors' samples.

This clonotype occurred a few times. The V call is TRBV6-2 or TRBV6-3, the J call TRBJ2-5; TRBD1 agrees at 8 bases. Germline V gives CDR1 MNHEY, CDR2 SVGEGT. The V gene end was trimmed by 6 bases and the J gene end by 5 bases; junction bases not matched to a gene: 8. The CDR3 sequence is 14 residues long. CDR3 bases: TGTGCCAGCAGGACGCAGGGGGCGCGGGAGACCCAGTACTTC. Amino acid sequence: CASRTQGARETQYF.

A few counts support this clonotype. The chain links TRBV2 to TRBJ1-6, with 11 bases fitting TRBD1. V shed 6 bases and J 10 bases; nucleotides not matched to a gene: 8. The CDR3 sequence is 15 residues long. Per germline, CDR1 SNHLY and CDR2 FYNNEI. The chain's CDR3 is CASRSRGTGGSPLHF. In nucleotides, the CDR3 is TGTGCCAGCAGAAGCCGTGGGACAGGGGGATCACCCCTCCACTTT.

Details on this clonotype: Just one base apart from a much larger clone, this may be a read error. This chain joins TRBV25-1 and TRBJ2-7, with D possibly being TRBD1 (5 bases). Trimming removed 3 bases from V and 0 bases from J, with 6 bases in between. Germline V lookup: CDR1 MGHDK, CDR2 SYGVNS. The CDR3 has 13 amino acids. CDR3 loop: CASSDRASYEQYF. Written as DNA, the CDR3 is TGTGCCAGCAGTGACAGGGCCTCCTACGAGCAGTACTTC.

This clonotype has ten or more counts. The CDR3 is CASSPTGTSGGNPYEQYF. The DNA of the CDR3 is TGTGCCAGCAGCCCCACCGGGACTAGCGGAGGTAATCCCTACGAGCAGTACTTC. The chain joins TRBV7-2 to TRBJ2-7; 11 nucleotides match TRBD2. Germline values: CDR1 SGHTA, CDR2 FQGNSA. The CDR3 length is 18 residues. V lost 5 bases and J lost 2; bases outside the gene matches: 14.

This clonotype was detected ten times or more. The chain has TRBV7-2 and TRBJ1-1; a possible D gene is TRBD1 (6 bases). The germline V and J ends were trimmed by 8 bases and 10 bases, with 17 bases remaining between them. The CDR3 covers 12 residues. Germline CDR1 and CDR2: SGHTA and FQGNSA. CDR3 nucleotides: TGTGCCAGCCGGACGGGACATCGTCCAGCTTTCTTT. Its protein product is CASRTGHRPAFF.

A few counts support this clonotype. The chain recombines TRBV6-6 with TRBJ1-6, with D unresolved. In germline, CDR1 is MNHNY, CDR2 SVGAGI (reference sequence). Trimming left V 4 bases short and J 5 bases short, with 9 bases between. The CDR3 consists of 14 residues. In DNA form, the CDR3 reads TGTGCCAGCAGTTTCTTAGCAAATAATTCACCCCTCCACTTT. Amino acids: CASSFLANNSPLHF.

The sample holds a few counts of this clonotype. V and J are TRBV29-1 and TRBJ2-7, with 9 nucleotides matching TRBD1. Germline trimming cut 7 bases from V and 7 bases from J; bases unmatched to any gene: 14. The germline gives CDR1 SQVTM, CDR2 ANQGSEA. This CDR3 comprises 14 residues. The chain's CDR3 is CSAAARDRVGEQYF. The CDR3 DNA follows: TGCAGCGCGGCAGCCAGGGACAGGGTGGGGGAGCAGTACTTC.

This clonotype occurred a few times. The chain has TRBV29-1 and TRBJ2-1, with a possible D match to TRBD2 (6 bases). V was cut by 6 bases and J by 3 bases, with 12 bases left in between. In germline, CDR1 is SQVTM, CDR2 ANQGSEA. The CDR3 length is 13 residues. The CDR3 sequence is CSVRRGNYNEQFF. The CDR3 region has the DNA TGCAGCGTGCGACGGGGGAACTACAATGAGCAGTTCTTC.

V is TRBV18 and J is TRBJ2-7; D might be TRBD1 or TRBD2, each matching 5 bases. Between the trimmed V and J ends, which lost 2 bases and 2 bases, there was a span of 16 bases. The CDR3 has 16 amino acids. In germline, CDR1 is KGHSH, CDR2 LQKENI. For the CDR3, the DNA is TGTGCCAGCTCACCAACCGGGGCTACCGGACCCTACGAGCAGTACTTC. Residues: CASSPTGATGPYEQYF.

The chain employs TRBV19 and TRBJ2-1; D is possibly TRBD1 or TRBD2 (6 bases each). V dropped 6 bases and J dropped 3 bases, with 18 bases sitting between them. The CDR3 consists of 16 residues. Germline V lookup: CDR1 LNHDA, CDR2 SQIVND (reference sequence). Here the CDR3 DNA reads TGTGCCAGTAGGCGGGACATCCAGGGGTACTACAATGAGCAGTTCTTC. This gives the protein CASRRDIQGYYNEQFF.

This clonotype was detected many times. The chain recombines TRBV7-2 with TRBJ1-1; weak D call: TRBD1 (5 bases). The V end was cut by 5 bases, the J end by 7 bases, with 17 bases between. The CDR3 runs 14 residues. CDR1 is SGHTA, CDR2 FQGNSA, per germline. The CDR3 nucleotides are TGTGCCAGCAGCCCGGGAGGGGTACTGGGTGAAGCTTTCTTT. This codes for CASSPGGVLGEAFF.

The gene calls are TRBV29-1 and TRBJ1-5; 10 nucleotides line up with TRBD1. Germline lookup yields CDR1 SQVTM and CDR2 ANQGSEA. Unmatched junction bases numbered 4, after V lost 4 bases and J lost 7 bases. This CDR3 has 13 amino acids. CDR3 in amino acids: CSVGGTGDQPQHF. In DNA, the CDR3 is TGCAGCGTTGGAGGGACAGGGGACCAGCCCCAGCATTTT.

This clonotype was observed a handful of times. The rearrangement links TRBV10-3 to TRBJ2-7; 10 bases map to TRBD2. Germline values: CDR1 ENHRY, CDR2 SYGVKD. After removal of 6 bases from V and 6 bases from J, the junction contained 8 bases not matched to a gene. This CDR3 contains 14 residues. The CDR3 region is CAISSLAGDVEQYF. Here the CDR3 DNA reads TGTGCCATCAGCTCTCTAGCGGGAGATGTCGAGCAGTACTTC.

V is TRBV6-2 or TRBV6-3 and J is TRBJ1-5; the D gene is possibly TRBD1 (6 bases). This CDR3 has 16 amino acids. Germline V gives CDR1 MNHEY, CDR2 SVGEGT. Trimming pared 8 bases from V and 4 bases from J, leaving 21 bases between. The CDR3, as DNA: TGTGCCAGCTTCCCCGGCCGGACAGCAGAGAATCAGCCCCAGCATTTT. Its translation: CASFPGRTAENQPQHF.

V and J are TRBV3-1 and TRBJ2-6; D is unresolved. This CDR3 spans 14 amino acids. V was shortened by 4 bases and J by 4 bases, with 8 bases between the two germline ends. Germline CDR1 is LGHDT and CDR2 is YNNKEL (reference sequence). CDR3 in DNA: TGTGCCAGCAGCCCCACGGCGGGGGCCAACGTCCTGACTTTC. It encodes CASSPTAGANVLTF.

The V and J genes are TRBV30 and TRBJ2-2; 8 bases line up with TRBD1. V shed 6 bases and J 0 bases; nucleotides not matched to a gene: 3. The CDR3 sequence is 14 residues long. Germline values: CDR1 GTSNPN, CDR2 SVGIG (reference sequence). CDR3 bases: TGTGCCTGTACGACAGGGGCGAACACCGGGGAGCTGTTTTTT. Its protein product is CACTTGANTGELFF.

This clonotype was seen more than once but under ten times. The chain carries TRBV7-9 and TRBJ2-7; 7 bases match TRBD1. The CDR3 has 13 residues. Per germline, CDR1 SEHNR and CDR2 FQNEAQ (reference sequence). The trim removed 4 bases at V and 3 bases at J, leaving 3 bases unmatched. The CDR3 DNA is TGTGCCAGCAGCTGGCAGGGGGACTACGAGCAGTACTTC. It is translated as CASSWQGDYEQYF.